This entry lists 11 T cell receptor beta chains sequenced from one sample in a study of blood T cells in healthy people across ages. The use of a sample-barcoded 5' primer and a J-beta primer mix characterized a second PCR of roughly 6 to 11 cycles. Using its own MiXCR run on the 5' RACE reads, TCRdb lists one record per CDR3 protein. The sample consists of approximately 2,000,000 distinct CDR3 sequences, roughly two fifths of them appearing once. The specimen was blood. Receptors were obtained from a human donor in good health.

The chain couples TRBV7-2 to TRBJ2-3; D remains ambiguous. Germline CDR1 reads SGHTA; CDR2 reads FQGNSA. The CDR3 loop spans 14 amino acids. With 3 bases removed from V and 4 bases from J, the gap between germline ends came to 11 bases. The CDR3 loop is CASSLGVVPDTQYF. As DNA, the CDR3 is TGTGCCAGCAGCTTGGGTGTGGTCCCAGATACGCAGTATTTT.

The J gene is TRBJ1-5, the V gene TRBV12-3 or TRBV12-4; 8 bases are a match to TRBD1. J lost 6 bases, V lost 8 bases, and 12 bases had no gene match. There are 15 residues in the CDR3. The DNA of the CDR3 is TGTGCCAGCCAAAGTTTGGCAGGGGGCAGTCAGCCCCAGCATTTT. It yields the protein CASQSLAGGSQPQHF.

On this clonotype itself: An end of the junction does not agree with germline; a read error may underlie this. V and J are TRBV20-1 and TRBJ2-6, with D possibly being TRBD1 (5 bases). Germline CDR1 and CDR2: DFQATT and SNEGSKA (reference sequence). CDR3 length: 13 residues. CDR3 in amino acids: CSATLSGANFLTF. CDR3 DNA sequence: TGCAGTGCCACCCTCTCTGGGGCCAACTTCCTGACTTTC.

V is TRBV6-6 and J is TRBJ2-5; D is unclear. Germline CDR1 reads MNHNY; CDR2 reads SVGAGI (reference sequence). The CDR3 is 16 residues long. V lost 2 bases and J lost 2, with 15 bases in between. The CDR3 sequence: CASSYRREDPQETQYF. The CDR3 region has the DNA TGTGCCAGCAGTTACCGAAGGGAAGACCCTCAAGAGACCCAGTACTTC.

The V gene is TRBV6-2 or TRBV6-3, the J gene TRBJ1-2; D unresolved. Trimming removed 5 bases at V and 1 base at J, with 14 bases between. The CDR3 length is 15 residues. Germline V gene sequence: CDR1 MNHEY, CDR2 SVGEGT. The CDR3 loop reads CASSPTFQVNYGYTF. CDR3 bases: TGTGCCAGCAGTCCAACCTTTCAAGTTAACTATGGCTACACCTTC.

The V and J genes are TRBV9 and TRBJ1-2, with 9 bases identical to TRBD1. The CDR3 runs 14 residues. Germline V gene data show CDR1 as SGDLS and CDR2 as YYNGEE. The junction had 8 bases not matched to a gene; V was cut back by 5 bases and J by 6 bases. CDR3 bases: TGTGCCAGCAGTCACGCCGGGACAGGGAATGGCTACACCTTC. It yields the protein CASSHAGTGNGYTF.

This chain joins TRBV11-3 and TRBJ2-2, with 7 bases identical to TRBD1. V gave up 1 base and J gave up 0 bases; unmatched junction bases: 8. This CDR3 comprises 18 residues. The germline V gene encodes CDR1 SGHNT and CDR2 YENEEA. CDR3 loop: CASSLVVWGQSNTGELFF. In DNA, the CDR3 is TGTGCCAGCAGCTTAGTAGTGTGGGGACAGTCGAACACCGGGGAGCTGTTTTTT.

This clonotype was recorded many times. Here the CDR3 reads CSVVPGQGIDTQYF. The CDR3 region has the DNA TGCAGCGTTGTCCCGGGACAGGGGATAGATACGCAGTATTTT. V and J are TRBV29-1 and TRBJ2-3; 10 nucleotides line up with TRBD1. The germline V gene encodes CDR1 SQVTM and CDR2 ANQGSEA. There are 14 residues in the CDR3. J gave up 5 bases and V 4 bases, and 6 bases lay outside the gene matches.

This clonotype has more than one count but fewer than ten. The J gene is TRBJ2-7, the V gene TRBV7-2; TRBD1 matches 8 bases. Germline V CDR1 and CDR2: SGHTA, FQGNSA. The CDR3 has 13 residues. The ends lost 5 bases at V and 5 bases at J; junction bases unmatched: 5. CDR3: CASSRTGRNEQYF. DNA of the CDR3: TGTGCCAGCAGCCGGACAGGGAGGAACGAGCAGTACTTC.

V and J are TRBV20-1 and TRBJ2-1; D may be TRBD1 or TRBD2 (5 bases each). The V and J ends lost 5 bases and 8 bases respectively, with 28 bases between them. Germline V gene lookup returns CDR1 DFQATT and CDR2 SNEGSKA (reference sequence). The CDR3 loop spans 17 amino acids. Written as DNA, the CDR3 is TGCAGTGCTGGGCTCACCGCGTGGGGGTCATCGGGCGATGAGCAGTTCTTC. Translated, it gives CSAGLTAWGSSGDEQFF.

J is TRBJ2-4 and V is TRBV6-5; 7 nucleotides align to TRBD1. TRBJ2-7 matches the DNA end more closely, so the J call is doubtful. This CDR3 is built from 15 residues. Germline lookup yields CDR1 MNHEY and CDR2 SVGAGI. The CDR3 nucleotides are TGTGCCAGCAGGCTCGAGAGACAGGGTGTTTACGAGCAGTACTTC. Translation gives CASRLERQGVYEQYF.